Presented here are 7 T cell receptor beta chains from one specimen sequenced in a study of blood T cell repertoires in COVID-19. Repertoires were generated with immunoSEQ multiplex PCR, while TCRdb's copy carries only in-frame clones and drops some. Among 80,000 or so clones listed, about nine tenths were seen once. The sample was peripheral blood. The receptors stem from a man in his forties or fifties with acute or convalescent COVID-19.

This clone was seen more than once but under ten times. This rearrangement joins TRBV19 to TRBJ1-1; D is perhaps TRBD1 (5 bases). The CDR3 runs to 11 residues. The V and J ends lost 8 bases and 4 bases respectively, with 8 bases between them. Germline values: CDR1 LNHDA, CDR2 SQIVND (reference sequence). The CDR3 reads CASGDFTEAFF. CDR3 in DNA: TGTGCCAGTGGGGACTTCACTGAAGCTTTCTTT.

This CDR3 is CASSTGGGGNEQFF. For the CDR3, the DNA is TGTGCCAGTAGTACGGGGGGAGGGGGCAATGAGCAGTTCTTC. V usage is TRBV19 and J usage is TRBJ2-1; weak D call: TRBD2 (7 bases). CDR3 length: 14 residues. Germline CDR1 and CDR2: LNHDA and SQIVND (reference sequence). V was shortened by 4 bases and J by 6 bases, with 13 bases between the two germline ends.

The J gene is TRBJ2-1, the V gene TRBV10-3, with 9 positions matching TRBD2. V shed 10 bases and J 4 bases; nucleotides not matched to a gene: 14. Germline V gene data show CDR1 as ENHRY and CDR2 as SYGVKD. This CDR3 spans 16 amino acids. CDR3 loop: CATAELAGELYNEQFF. The CDR3 DNA reads TGTGCCACAGCCGAATTAGCGGGGGAGCTATACAATGAGCAGTTCTTC.

The J gene is TRBJ1-1, the V gene TRBV10-2, with D hard to call. The germline V gene encodes CDR1 WSHSY and CDR2 SAAADI. Trimming cost V 2 bases and J 10 bases, with 17 bases left between them. The CDR3 is 14 residues long. The DNA of the CDR3 is TGCGCCAGCAGTGAGGGGCGGGGTCGAGGTGTAGCTTTCTTT. Its translation: CASSEGRGRGVAFF.

The rearrangement joins TRBV30 to TRBJ1-3; 10 bases map to TRBD1. The junction had 3 bases not matched to a gene; V was cut back by 3 bases and J by 4 bases. The CDR3 extends over 14 amino acids. Germline V gives CDR1 GTSNPN, CDR2 SVGIG (reference sequence). CDR3 loop: CAWSQTGGGNTIYF. DNA for the CDR3: TGTGCCTGGAGCCAGACAGGGGGCGGAAACACCATATATTTT.

This clone was seen only a few times. The chain links TRBV7-3 to TRBJ2-1, with 7 bases lining up with TRBD2. Germline-derived CDR1 and CDR2 are SGHTA and FQGTGA. V trimming: 2 bases; J trimming: 3 bases; junction bases outside the gene matches: 4. CDR3 length: 15 amino acids. The DNA of the CDR3 is TGTGCCAGCAGCTTAGTGTCTAGCGGCTACAATGAGCAGTTCTTC. Its translation: CASSLVSSGYNEQFF.

The chain has TRBV7-2 and TRBJ2-1; D is perhaps TRBD1 (6 bases). The length of the CDR3 is 13 residues. The germline V gene encodes CDR1 SGHTA and CDR2 FQGNSA. V shed 1 base and J shed 7 bases, with 8 bases lying between them. The CDR3 spells CASSLVRGNEQFF. The CDR3 DNA follows: TGTGCCAGCAGCTTAGTCAGGGGAAATGAGCAGTTCTTC. Together with reference TRBV7-2 and TRBJ2-1, the CDR3 gives the full variable domain: GAGVSQSPSNKVTEKGKDVELRCDPISGHTALYWYRQSLGQGLEFLIYFQGNSAPDKSGLPSDRFSAERTGGSVSTLTIQRTQQEDSAVYLCASSLVRGNEQFFGPGTRLTVL.